This T cell receptor (beta chain) was retrieved from a study of T cells after yellow fever vaccination. Study-level information: SMART-Seq v4 Ultra Low Input prepared libraries from low-cell fractions.

Study-level results: Researchers noted that a small share of clonotypes showed up in both CD4 and CD8 compartments.

TCRdb reanalysed the 5' RACE reads using MiXCR and keeps one entry per CDR3 protein. The table has 300,000 or so distinct CDR3 sequences, about 6.9% seen once. There are many counts of this clonotype. Its matching antigen is unknown. This CDR3 has 17 amino acids. J gave up 5 bases and V 1 base, and 13 bases lay outside the gene matches. Per the germline V gene, CDR1 is MGHRA and CDR2 is YSYEKL. This sample comprised PBMCs, obtained roughly 46 days after the first yellow fever vaccination. This chain links TRBV4-1 with TRBJ2-5; TRBD1 agrees at 7 bases. The receptor's source is a man younger than 35 who received the YFV17D yellow fever vaccine. The CDR3 loop reads CASSQGPDTGERETQYF. CDR3 sequence (DNA): TGCGCCAGCAGCCAAGGTCCAGATACAGGGGAGAGGGAGACCCAGTACTTC.